This T cell receptor beta chain was sequenced for a study of blood T cell repertoires in COVID-19. Study context: COVID-19 samples, acute and convalescent, were from the United States, Italy and Spain. From T cells, B-cell-depleted T cells, or PBMCs came the material, which was cDNA or gDNA.

Sequenced by immunoSEQ multiplex PCR; TCRdb stores in-frame clones only, minus some. The table shows a few hundred thousand clones, with around 89% occurring only once. The CDR3 sequence is 15 residues long. J lost 2 bases, V lost 6 bases, and 6 bases had no gene match. Germline CDR1 MNHEY, CDR2 SMNVEV (reference sequence). The chain combines TRBV27 with TRBJ2-7; 11 nucleotides match TRBD2. Sequencing was carried out using peripheral blood. This sequence was found in a woman aged 50 to 65 with active or convalescent COVID-19. The CDR3 is CASRVAGGETYEQYF. CDR3 coding DNA: TGTGCCAGCAGGGTAGCGGGAGGGGAGACCTACGAGCAGTACTTC.